Following are 31 T cell receptor beta chains from one sample sequenced in a study of OX40 agonist ivuxolimab in advanced cancers. The protocol was immunoSEQ multiplex PCR, while the TCRdb copy is restricted to in-frame clones and leaves out a portion. This table has approximately 90,000 clones, 89% appearing once. This specimen consisted of CD4+ or CD8+ T cells sorted from blood, obtained in a trial of the OX40 agonist ivuxolimab. The origin of the receptors is an adult with an advanced solid tumor such as melanoma, head and neck, liver or kidney cancer.

The chain couples TRBV7-9 to TRBJ1-5; D remains unclear. The V end lost 0 bases, the J end lost 3 bases, and 9 bases lay between the germline ends. The CDR3 totals 15 residues. Germline lookup yields CDR1 SEHNR and CDR2 FQNEAQ (reference sequence). The CDR3 region is CASSLAGSNNQPQHF. CDR3 sequence (DNA): TGTGCCAGCAGCTTAGCAGGGAGTAACAATCAGCCCCAGCATTTT.

The chain is built from TRBV28 and TRBJ2-2; 11 positions match TRBD2. V gave up 5 bases and J gave up 7 bases; unmatched junction bases: 6. Germline V CDR1 and CDR2: MDHEN, SYDVKM. This CDR3 is 15 amino acids long. This chain's CDR3 is CASSTSGRGIGELFF. The CDR3 nucleotides read TGTGCCAGCAGTACTAGCGGGAGAGGAATCGGGGAGCTGTTTTTT.

The genes are TRBV30 and TRBJ2-3, with TRBD1 matching over 8 bases. V trimming: 1 base; J trimming: 3 bases; junction bases outside the gene matches: 6. The CDR3 is made up of 15 amino acids. Germline V CDR1 and CDR2: GTSNPN, SVGIG (reference sequence). CDR3 region: CAWSAQGAGTDTQYF. CDR3 DNA sequence: TGTGCCTGGAGTGCCCAGGGGGCTGGAACAGATACGCAGTATTTT.

The CDR3 is CSATRGTGGIRNTEAFF. CDR3 bases: TGCAGCGCCACCAGGGGGACAGGGGGGATCAGGAACACTGAAGCTTTCTTT. The chain couples TRBV29-1 to TRBJ1-1, with TRBD1 identical over 11 bases. Looked up from germline, CDR1 is SQVTM and CDR2 is ANQGSEA. The CDR3 covers 17 residues. With 7 bases clipped from V and 1 base from J, the junction kept 14 bases outside the gene matches.

This chain uses TRBV7-9 with TRBJ2-4, with D unclear. This CDR3 contains 11 residues. V was trimmed by 4 bases and J by 13 bases, leaving 11 bases between them. Germline loops: CDR1 SEHNR, CDR2 FQNEAQ (reference sequence). CDR3 region: CASSSGPIQYF. The CDR3, as DNA: TGTGCCAGCAGCTCGGGTCCTATCCAGTACTTC.

V gene TRBV5-1 combines with J gene TRBJ2-1; 10 bases align to TRBD2. Germline V gene data show CDR1 as SGHRS and CDR2 as YFSETQ. V shed 0 bases and J 6 bases; nucleotides not matched to a gene: 3. The CDR3 length is 15 residues. The CDR3 DNA follows: TGCGCCAGCAGCTTGGCGTCTAGCGGGAGCAATGAGCAGTTCTTC. It translates to CASSLASSGSNEQFF.

The chain joins TRBV7-6 to TRBJ2-5, with a tentative D call TRBD1 (6 bases). The CDR3 sequence is 15 residues long. V lost 0 bases to trimming and J lost 5 bases, with 13 bases between them. Germline V gene lookup returns CDR1 SGHVS and CDR2 FNYEAQ. CDR3 amino acids: CASSLARGWGETQYF. CDR3 in DNA: TGTGCCAGCAGCTTAGCCAGGGGATGGGGGGAGACCCAGTACTTC.

The V and J genes are TRBV30 and TRBJ2-5; TRBD1 matches at 10 bases. The DNA end is more similar to TRBJ2-7, so the J call may be wrong. The CDR3 is made up of 12 amino acids. Germline lookup yields CDR1 GTSNPN and CDR2 SVGIG (reference sequence). CDR3 region: CAGQGGSYEQYF. The CDR3 DNA sequence: TGTGCCGGACAGGGGGGAAGCTACGAGCAGTACTTC.

This rearrangement joins TRBV11-2 to TRBJ1-1; weak D call: TRBD1 (5 bases). There are 15 residues in the CDR3. V gave up 3 bases and J gave up 1 base, with 12 bases separating them. Germline V CDR1 and CDR2: SGHAT, FQNNGV. The DNA of the CDR3 is TGTGCCAGCAGCTTCCCGGTGAGGGGGAACACTGAAGCTTTCTTT. Translated, it gives CASSFPVRGNTEAFF.

Only one count was recorded for this clone. This rearrangement joins TRBV28 to TRBJ2-5; 10 bases align to TRBD2. Trimming removed 1 base from V and 7 bases from J; junction bases left unmatched: 9. CDR1 MDHEN and CDR2 SYDVKM come from the germline V gene. The CDR3 is made up of 16 amino acids. CDR3: CASSLLSLAGRGTQYF. CDR3 sequence (DNA): TGTGCCAGCAGTTTATTGTCACTAGCGGGGCGGGGGACCCAGTACTTC.

In its sample, this clone was seen once. This rearrangement joins TRBV6-1 to TRBJ2-2; tentative D call: TRBD1 (5 bases). Looked up from germline, CDR1 is MNHNS and CDR2 is SASEGT. The CDR3 spans 14 residues. Between the trimmed V and J ends, which lost 7 bases and 2 bases, there was a span of 11 bases. This CDR3 is CASNPTANTGELFF. DNA for the CDR3: TGTGCCAGCAACCCGACAGCTAACACCGGGGAGCTGTTTTTT.

V is TRBV30 and J is TRBJ1-2; perhaps TRBD1 as D (5 bases). V was pared by 4 bases and J by 5 bases, with 17 bases between. The CDR3 runs to 14 residues. Germline lookup yields CDR1 GTSNPN and CDR2 SVGIG (reference sequence). The CDR3 loop reads CAWTTGTRAYGYTF. CDR3 in DNA: TGTGCCTGGACCACAGGAACGCGGGCATATGGCTACACCTTC. Full variable domain (rest looked up from reference TRBV30 and TRBJ1-2): SQTIHQWPATLVQPVGSPLSLECTVEGTSNPNLYWYRQAAGRGLQLLFYSVGIGQISSEVPQNLSASRPQDRQFILSSKKLLLSDSGFYLCAWTTGTRAYGYTFGSGTRLTVV.

There are a few counts of this clone. The rearrangement joins TRBV7-9 to TRBJ2-1; D call uncertain. Germline lookup yields CDR1 SEHNR and CDR2 FQNEAQ (reference sequence). The ends were cut back, 7 bases at V and 9 bases at J, with 19 bases in the middle. This CDR3 contains 14 residues. The CDR3 region is CASISIGRIGEQFF. CDR3 nucleotide sequence: TGTGCCAGCATCTCTATCGGACGTATAGGTGAGCAGTTCTTC.

The chain couples TRBV6-1 to TRBJ1-3; D gene ambiguous. The germline V gene has CDR1 MNHNS and CDR2 SASEGT. This CDR3 is 16 amino acids long. V lost 2 bases and J lost 4, with 15 bases in between. Here the CDR3 DNA reads TGTGCCAGCAGTGAATTCGACCTACGGCGCGGAAACACCATATATTTT. It translates to CASSEFDLRRGNTIYF.

The CDR3 spells CSVRQVQGGYTF. The CDR3 coding sequence is TGCAGCGTCCGACAGGTCCAAGGTGGCTACACCTTC. The V call is TRBV29-1, the J call TRBJ1-2; D possibly corresponds to TRBD1 (6 bases). Trimming took 6 bases from V and 7 from J, leaving 15 bases between them. The CDR3 extends over 12 amino acids. CDR1 is SQVTM, CDR2 ANQGSEA, per germline. The full variable domain, rest sourced from reference TRBV29-1 and TRBJ1-2, is SAVISQKPSRDICQRGTSLTIQCQVDSQVTMMFWYRQQPGQSLTLIATANQGSEATYESGFVIDKFPISRPNLTFSTLTVSNMSPEDSSIYLCSVRQVQGGYTFGSGTRLTVV.

V is TRBV7-9 and J is TRBJ2-2; D not certain. The CDR3 is made up of 13 amino acids. With 5 bases removed from V and 7 bases from J, the gap between germline ends came to 11 bases. Germline-derived CDR1 and CDR2 are SEHNR and FQNEAQ (reference sequence). Written as DNA, the CDR3 is TGTGCCAGCAGCCTGAGGTTTAACGGGGAGCTGTTTTTT. Translation gives CASSLRFNGELFF. Together with reference TRBV7-9 and TRBJ2-2, the CDR3 gives the full variable domain: DTGVSQNPRHKITKRGQNVTFRCDPISEHNRLYWYRQTLGQGPEFLTYFQNEAQLEKSRLLSDRFSAERPKGSFSTLEIQRTEQGDSAMYLCASSLRFNGELFFGEGSRLTVL.

V usage is TRBV27 and J usage is TRBJ2-1, with 8 nucleotides matching TRBD1. The junction had 4 bases not matched to a gene; V was cut back by 6 bases and J by 9 bases. Germline CDR1 is MNHEY and CDR2 is SMNVEV (reference sequence). The CDR3 totals 12 residues. CDR3 region: CASRGTGGEQFF. In DNA form, the CDR3 reads TGTGCCAGCAGGGGAACAGGGGGTGAGCAGTTCTTC.

J is TRBJ1-1 and V is TRBV5-6; perhaps TRBD1 as D (5 bases). Between the trimmed V and J ends, which lost 2 bases and 3 bases, there was a span of 14 bases. The CDR3 runs to 15 residues. Germline CDR1 reads SGHDT; CDR2 reads YYEEEE. In DNA form, the CDR3 reads TGTGCCAGCAGCTTCGGGGCGACAAGGGACACTGAAGCTTTCTTT. It translates to CASSFGATRDTEAFF.

The chain is built from TRBV4-3 and TRBJ1-1; D not resolved. This CDR3 comprises 15 residues. CDR1 LGHNA and CDR2 YSLEER come from the germline V gene. The V and J ends lost 0 bases and 1 base respectively, with 9 bases between them. This chain's CDR3 is CASSQDAAGNTEAFF. The CDR3 DNA sequence: TGCGCCAGCAGCCAAGACGCCGCGGGGAACACTGAAGCTTTCTTT.

The chain is built from TRBV6-5 and TRBJ1-3, with D unclear. V was trimmed by 4 bases and J by 0 bases, leaving 7 bases between them. The CDR3 is 14 residues long. Germline-derived CDR1 and CDR2 are MNHEY and SVGAGI. The CDR3 nucleotides read TGTGCCAGCAGTTCAGCCGTCTCTGGAAACACCATATATTTT. This translates into CASSSAVSGNTIYF.

This clone was detected a few times. Written as DNA, the CDR3 is TGCGCCAGCAGTCAAGAAGCTTTCTTT. It yields the protein CASSQEAFF. The V gene is TRBV23-1, the J gene TRBJ1-1; D remains unclear. TRBV23-1 is recorded as an ORF, its role being uncertain. This CDR3 has 9 residues. Deletions cut 2 bases from V and 8 bases from J, with 0 bases between.

This clone was detected only once. The genes are TRBV4-2 and TRBJ2-7; TRBD2 matches at 9 bases. The CDR3 loop spans 14 amino acids. With V trimmed by 0 bases and J by 5 bases, 2 bases remained unmatched. Per the germline V gene, CDR1 is LGHNA and CDR2 is YNFKEQ. The CDR3 is CASSQEGLANEQYF. CDR3 coding DNA: TGTGCCAGCAGCCAAGAGGGACTAGCCAACGAGCAGTACTTC.

The chain recombines TRBV2 with TRBJ1-5, with unresolved D. This CDR3 region has 12 residues. Germline assignment: CDR1 SNHLY and CDR2 FYNNEI. Trimming left V 7 bases short and J 7 bases short, with 11 bases between. The CDR3 region is CASTPGLQPQHF. For the CDR3, the DNA is TGTGCCAGCACTCCGGGCCTACAGCCCCAGCATTTT.

The CDR3 nucleotides are TGTGCCAGCAGTAAAGAGGGGCTCCCTAATGAAAAACTGTTTTTT. Translation gives CASSKEGLPNEKLFF. V usage is TRBV25-1 and J usage is TRBJ1-4, with a weak D call TRBD1 (5 bases). CDR3 length: 15 amino acids. Looked up from germline, CDR1 is MGHDK and CDR2 is SYGVNS. Trimming pared 5 bases from V and 3 bases from J, leaving 13 bases between. Based on the CDR3 plus reference TRBV25-1 and TRBJ1-4, the full variable domain is EADIYQTPRYLVIGTGKKITLECSQTMGHDKMYWYQQDPGMELHLIHYSYGVNSTEKGDLSSESTVSRIRTEHFPLTLESARPSHTSQYLCASSKEGLPNEKLFFGSGTQLSVL.

This clone has a single count. This rearrangement joins TRBV18 to TRBJ2-1; 8 nucleotides line up with TRBD2. The CDR3 spans 16 residues. Germline CDR1 is KGHSH and CDR2 is LQKENI. After removal of 1 base from V and 3 bases from J, the junction contained 5 bases not matched to a gene. The chain's CDR3 is CASSPQGSGNYNEQFF. CDR3 in DNA: TGTGCCAGCTCACCACAGGGTAGCGGGAACTACAATGAGCAGTTCTTC.

This clone was counted once. The V gene is TRBV6-6, the J gene TRBJ1-6; TRBD1 might be the D (5 bases). This CDR3 comprises 15 residues. Germline V gene lookup returns CDR1 MNHNY and CDR2 SVGAGI (reference sequence). Trimming removed 6 bases from V and 9 bases from J, with 18 bases in between. The CDR3: CASRGLVRGGSPLHF. CDR3 DNA: TGTGCCAGCAGGGGGCTCGTAAGGGGCGGTTCACCCCTCCACTTT.

The rearrangement joins TRBV11-2 to TRBJ2-5, with D possibly TRBD2 on 5 matching bases. The CDR3 is 13 amino acids. V lost 3 bases and J lost 3, with 8 bases in between. Germline V gene sequence: CDR1 SGHAT, CDR2 FQNNGV. CDR3 nucleotides: TGTGCCAGCAGCTTGATGAGGGAAGAGACCCAGTACTTC. Protein sequence: CASSLMREETQYF.

This chain links TRBV30 with TRBJ2-7; the match to TRBD2 covers 9 bases. In germline, CDR1 is GTSNPN, CDR2 SVGIG (reference sequence). J lost 0 bases, V lost 8 bases, and 2 bases had no gene match. The CDR3 spans 12 residues. The CDR3 protein is CAGRGGSYEQYF. The CDR3 region has the DNA TGTGCCGGGCGGGGGGGCTCCTACGAGCAGTACTTC. Drawing the rest from reference TRBV30 and TRBJ2-7, the complete variable domain is SQTIHQWPATLVQPVGSPLSLECTVEGTSNPNLYWYRQAAGRGLQLLFYSVGIGQISSEVPQNLSASRPQDRQFILSSKKLLLSDSGFYLCAGRGGSYEQYFGPGTRLTVT.

The chain recombines TRBV4-3 with TRBJ1-3, with D uncertain. CDR3 length equals 16 residues. The V end was cut by 3 bases, the J end by 0 bases, with 12 bases between. Germline V gene sequence: CDR1 LGHNA, CDR2 YSLEER. The CDR3 is CASSQAFDPSGNTIYF. The CDR3 region has the DNA TGCGCCAGCAGCCAGGCCTTCGACCCCTCTGGAAACACCATATATTTT.

V is TRBV28 and J is TRBJ2-7; 8 nucleotides line up with TRBD1. The CDR3 loop spans 14 amino acids. Trimming removed 4 bases from V and 7 bases from J; junction bases left unmatched: 9. The germline gives CDR1 MDHEN, CDR2 SYDVKM. The CDR3 protein is CASSSGGPTGEQYF. CDR3 nucleotides: TGTGCCAGCAGTTCAGGGGGCCCGACGGGTGAGCAGTACTTC.

This sequence joins TRBV29-1 and TRBJ1-1, with 10 bases matching TRBD1. This CDR3 has 14 residues. From germline, CDR1 is SQVTM and CDR2 ANQGSEA. With V trimmed by 3 bases and J by 10 bases, 11 bases remained unmatched. The CDR3 loop reads CSVEGTGTGDLAFF. CDR3 nucleotide sequence: TGCAGCGTTGAGGGTACCGGGACAGGGGATCTAGCTTTCTTT.